These 3 T cell receptor beta chains were all obtained from the same sample, sequenced in a study of T cell responses to AZD1222 COVID-19 vaccine (dated by TCRdb to about 2021). The time point label corresponds to: baseline before first vaccination. The library was generated by the immunoSEQ multiplex PCR assay. Sourced from immuneACCESS, this table was stored by TCRdb with only in-frame sequences that have V and J called. A share of the clones is absent; for the studies checked, an unresolved V gene accounts for under half, and the remainder has no known explanation. The sample table shows over 90,000 clones, and 90% are seen once. 4% to 6% of the sample rests with the top ten. The sample here was peripheral blood, taken on day 0 of AZD1222 vaccination. The origin of the receptors is an adult in good health.

On this clone itself: Additional DNA sequences in this sample encode the identical CDR3. The chain recombines TRBV28 with TRBJ2-2, with no clear D. Germline-derived CDR1 and CDR2 are MDHEN and SYDVKM. V shed 3 bases and J shed 5 bases, with 1 base lying between them. The CDR3 loop spans 11 amino acids. CDR3 sequence reads: CASSLTGELFF. Written as DNA, the CDR3 is TGTGCCAGCAGTTTGACCGGGGAGCTGTTTTTT. Full variable domain (missing parts from reference TRBV28 and TRBJ2-2): DVKVTQSSRYLVKRTGEKVFLECVQDMDHENMFWYRQDPGLGLRLIYFSYDVKMKEKGDIPEGYSVSREKKERFSLILESASTNQTSMYLCASSLTGELFFGEGSRLTVL.

This clone was seen more than once but under ten times. The V and J genes are TRBV3-1 (or the pseudogene TRBV3-2) and TRBJ2-7; 8 bases match TRBD1. J gave up 6 bases and V 1 base, and 8 bases lay outside the gene matches. Germline lookup yields CDR1 LGHDT and CDR2 YNNKEL (reference sequence). CDR3 size: 15 residues. The DNA of the CDR3 is TGTGCCAGCAGCCAAGTCGGGACAGGAGGTTCCGAGCAGTACTTC. It translates to CASSQVGTGGSEQYF.

The CDR3 nucleotides are TGTGCCAGCAGTTATCGGAGCTCCTACGAGCAGTACTTC. Translating it yields CASSYRSSYEQYF. The chain combines TRBV6-5 with TRBJ2-7; D ambiguous. Trimming took off 3 bases at V and 0 bases at J, with 6 bases between the two ends. Germline V gene lookup returns CDR1 MNHEY and CDR2 SVGAGI. The CDR3 runs to 13 residues.